What follows are 30 T cell receptor beta chains derived from one specimen sequenced in a study of regulatory T cells in long-lasting Graves disease. Time point reported: persistent/refractory GD, antithyroid drugs over 5 years with positive TRAb. Generation of the TCR library employed RNA extracted from PBMCs. Arm-PCR of CDR3 regions with iRepertoire HTBI primers generated TCR beta libraries. TCRdb re-derived calls from the multiplex PCR reads in MiXCR, one entry per CDR3 protein. The sample holds approximately 690,000 distinct CDR3 sequences, around 30% seen once. The input for sequencing was peripheral blood mononuclear cells (PBMCs), taken when the disease was refractory, from a patient treated with antithyroid drugs. The receptors here all came from a female donor with Graves disease.

The rearrangement uses TRBV6-1 and TRBJ1-3; possible D gene TRBD1, 5 bases. V was shortened by 6 bases and J by 3 bases, with 15 bases between the two germline ends. Germline assignment: CDR1 MNHNS and CDR2 SASEGT. The CDR3 extends over 15 amino acids. The CDR3 region is CASRPDGHYGNTIYF. The DNA of the CDR3 is TGTGCCAGCAGACCAGACGGACATTATGGAAACACCATATATTTT.

This clonotype was seen ten or more times. The chain recombines TRBV2 with TRBJ1-2; the D is unclear. The germline V and J ends were trimmed by 5 bases and 5 bases, with 6 bases remaining between them. The CDR3 contains 11 residues. CDR1 SNHLY and CDR2 FYNNEI come from the germline V gene. CDR3 loop: CASSTSYGYTF. The CDR3, as DNA: TGTGCCAGCAGTACCAGTTATGGCTACACCTTC.

In the case of this clonotype: The junction and the germline gene differ at one end; a read error may be behind it. This sequence joins TRBV7-9 and TRBJ1-1, with D perhaps matching TRBD1 (5 bases). The CDR3 has 12 residues. Germline assignment: CDR1 SEHNR and CDR2 FQNEAQ (reference sequence). The CDR3 region is CASRLVRVEAFF. The CDR3 DNA sequence: TGTGCCAGCAGATTAGTCAGGGTGGAAGCTTTCTTT.

The rearrangement joins TRBV19 to TRBJ2-2, with 10 bases lining up with TRBD1. Trimming removed 6 bases from V and 0 bases from J; junction bases left unmatched: 7. Germline V gives CDR1 LNHDA, CDR2 SQIVND (reference sequence). The CDR3 is made up of 17 amino acids. The CDR3 loop is CASSTVGQGANTGELFF. The DNA for the CDR3 is TGTGCCAGTAGCACAGTAGGACAGGGGGCGAACACCGGGGAGCTGTTTTTT.

A word on this clonotype: At one end the junction does not follow the germline gene, possibly because of a read error. The chain employs TRBV7-2 and TRBJ2-5, with 7 bases that match TRBD2. CDR1 SGHTA and CDR2 FQGNSA come from the germline V gene. CDR3 length: 14 residues. In nucleotides, the CDR3 is TGCGCCAGCAGCGGCAGCGGGGCTGGAGAGACCCAGTACTTC. Amino acid sequence: CASSGSGAGETQYF.

This clonotype was counted between two and nine times. The V call is TRBV19, the J call TRBJ1-5; a possible D gene is TRBD1 (5 bases). This CDR3 contains 16 residues. CDR1 is LNHDA and CDR2 is SQIVND in the germline V gene (reference sequence). V was cut by 1 base and J by 1 base, with 11 bases left in between. The CDR3 sequence is CASSIGGLGSNQPQHF. The DNA for the CDR3 is TGTGCCAGTAGTATAGGGGGCCTCGGGAGCAATCAGCCCCAGCATTTT.

This chain uses TRBV20-1 with TRBJ2-1, with 9 bases identical to TRBD2. Germline V gene lookup returns CDR1 DFQATT and CDR2 SNEGSKA (reference sequence). Trimming took 3 bases from V and 12 from J; bases not matched to a gene: 6. CDR3 length: 12 residues. CDR3 sequence: CSARREGGWQFF. The CDR3, as DNA: TGCAGTGCTAGGCGGGAGGGGGGTTGGCAGTTCTTC.

This clonotype was observed a handful of times. The chain links TRBV5-4 to TRBJ2-5; D is uncertain. Trimming removed 1 base at V and 2 bases at J, with 6 bases between. The CDR3 totals 13 residues. Germline values: CDR1 SGHNT, CDR2 YYREEE (reference sequence). This CDR3 is CASSLFQQETQYF. CDR3 nucleotides: TGTGCCAGCAGCTTGTTTCAGCAAGAGACCCAGTACTTC.

This clonotype appeared a few times. This rearrangement joins TRBV28 to TRBJ2-7, with 8 bases fitting TRBD1. V lost 8 bases and J lost 2; bases outside the gene matches: 14. This CDR3 contains 16 residues. From germline, CDR1 is MDHEN and CDR2 SYDVKM. DNA of the CDR3: TGTGCCAGCGGGTCCTCCCCGGGGACAGGCGCCTACGAGCAGTACTTC. Protein sequence: CASGSSPGTGAYEQYF.

This chain connects TRBV11-2 to TRBJ2-7, with a weak D call TRBD2 (5 bases). Germline assignment: CDR1 SGHAT and CDR2 FQNNGV. V dropped 5 bases and J dropped 5 bases, with 10 bases sitting between them. The CDR3 loop spans 12 amino acids. CDR3 sequence reads: CASSAGHDEQYF. The CDR3 nucleotides are TGTGCCAGCAGCGCGGGCCACGACGAGCAGTACTTC.

CDR3: CSARRSGTPYEQYF. As DNA, the CDR3 is TGCAGTGCAAGAAGGTCGGGGACGCCCTACGAGCAGTACTTC. The chain uses TRBV20-1 and TRBJ2-7; TRBD1 or TRBD2 may be the D gene (5 bases each). V was clipped by 6 bases and J by 2 bases, with 17 bases between them. CDR3 length: 14 residues. Germline values: CDR1 DFQATT, CDR2 SNEGSKA (reference sequence).

CDR3 in DNA: TGCGCCAGCAGCGGTGGGACAGACCAGAACACTGAAGCTTTCTTT. Protein: CASSGGTDQNTEAFF. The chain employs TRBV5-1 and TRBJ1-1; 7 bases match TRBD1. CDR1 and CDR2 from the germline V gene are SGHRS and YFSETQ. V gave up 4 bases and J gave up 1 base; unmatched junction bases: 7. The CDR3 covers 15 residues.

V and J are TRBV6-2 or TRBV6-3 and TRBJ1-5, with D perhaps TRBD1 (5 bases). The V end was cut by 0 bases, the J end by 0 bases, with 9 bases between. This CDR3 spans 16 amino acids. Germline CDR1 and CDR2: MNHEY and SVGEGT. The CDR3 nucleotides are TGTGCCAGCAGTTACTCGATGGGGGATAGCAATCAGCCCCAGCATTTT. Encoded protein: CASSYSMGDSNQPQHF.

The V call is TRBV19, the J call TRBJ1-1; D gene uncertain. Deletions cut 3 bases from V and 3 bases from J, with 8 bases between. Germline-derived CDR1 and CDR2 are LNHDA and SQIVND (reference sequence). This CDR3 contains 13 residues. This chain's CDR3 is CASSIRPDTEAFF. In nucleotides, the CDR3 is TGTGCCAGTAGTATTCGACCCGACACTGAAGCTTTCTTT.

The genes are TRBV28 and TRBJ2-7, with TRBD2 as a possible D gene (6 bases). With 6 bases removed from V and 2 bases from J, the gap between germline ends came to 14 bases. The CDR3 covers 14 residues. Per germline, CDR1 MDHEN and CDR2 SYDVKM. CDR3 sequence reads: CASRPPLAPYEQYF. The DNA for the CDR3 is TGTGCCAGCAGGCCCCCACTAGCACCCTACGAGCAGTACTTC.

V is TRBV15 and J is TRBJ2-2; 11 positions agree with TRBD2. Germline V gene sequence: CDR1 LNHNV, CDR2 YYDKDF (reference sequence). CDR3 size: 16 residues. Losses at the gene ends were 0 bases for V and 6 bases for J; bases not matched to a gene: 3. In nucleotides, the CDR3 is TGTGCCACCAGCAGAGATCGGACTAGCGGGTCCGGGGAGCTGTTTTTT. Translated: CATSRDRTSGSGELFF.

Only a few counts were recorded for this clonotype. The chain has TRBV28 and TRBJ2-5; 7 bases line up with TRBD1. Germline CDR1 MDHEN, CDR2 SYDVKM. The CDR3 length is 16 residues. J was trimmed by 2 bases and V by 7 bases; bases with no gene match: 13. CDR3 loop: CASNPALPGQQETQYF. The CDR3 region has the DNA TGTGCCAGCAACCCTGCCCTTCCGGGACAGCAAGAGACCCAGTACTTC.

A single count supports this clonotype. The V call is TRBV19, the J call TRBJ1-1, with TRBD1 as a possible D gene (5 bases). This CDR3 contains 14 residues. Trimming cost V 6 bases and J 1 base, with 12 bases left between them. Per germline, CDR1 LNHDA and CDR2 SQIVND (reference sequence). In DNA form, the CDR3 reads TGTGCCAGTAGCTGGGGGGGGTCGAACACTGAAGCTTTCTTT. This sequence encodes CASSWGGSNTEAFF. Drawing the rest from reference TRBV19 and TRBJ1-1, the complete variable domain is DGGITQSPKYLFRKEGQNVTLSCEQNLNHDAMYWYRQDPGQGLRLIYYSQIVNDFQKGDIAEGYSVSREKKESFPLTVTSAQKNPTAFYLCASSWGGSNTEAFFGQGTRLTVV.

This sequence joins TRBV12-5 and TRBJ2-7; D remains unclear. This CDR3 region has 13 residues. Germline V gene sequence: CDR1 LGHNT, CDR2 FRNRAP. V lost 5 bases and J lost 2, with 10 bases in between. CDR3 loop: CASGRLAAYEQYF. DNA for the CDR3: TGTGCTAGTGGTCGACTTGCCGCCTACGAGCAGTACTTC.

The rearrangement links TRBV20-1 to TRBJ2-3; 7 positions match TRBD2. Trimming removed 3 bases from V and 0 bases from J; junction bases left unmatched: 3. CDR3 size: 14 residues. Germline loops: CDR1 DFQATT, CDR2 SNEGSKA (reference sequence). CDR3 amino acids: CSARGAGSTDTQYF. For the CDR3, the DNA is TGCAGTGCTAGGGGAGCGGGAAGCACAGATACGCAGTATTTT.

CDR3 bases: TGTGCCATCAGTGACACCGCGGGTAGCAATCAGCCCCAGCATTTT. Its protein is CAISDTAGSNQPQHF. The genes are TRBV10-3 and TRBJ1-5; no clear D. Germline CDR1 reads ENHRY; CDR2 reads SYGVKD. This CDR3 spans 15 amino acids. The V end was cut by 3 bases, the J end by 0 bases, with 9 bases between.

The chain is built from TRBV9 and TRBJ2-7; D not resolved. The CDR3 consists of 15 residues. Germline CDR1 SGDLS, CDR2 YYNGEE. V was trimmed by 4 bases and J by 5 bases, leaving 19 bases between them. The CDR3 sequence: CASSPDLGALHEQYF. The CDR3 DNA follows: TGTGCCAGCAGCCCTGATTTGGGTGCCCTCCACGAGCAGTACTTC.

This clonotype has just a few counts. The DNA for the CDR3 is TGCGCCAGCAGCCCCGGACAGCCACGGGAGACCCAGTACTTC. This sequence encodes CASSPGQPRETQYF. The chain uses TRBV4-1 and TRBJ2-5; a possible D gene is TRBD1 (6 bases). With 4 bases removed from V and 5 bases from J, the gap between germline ends came to 14 bases. CDR3 length equals 14 residues. Germline values: CDR1 MGHRA, CDR2 YSYEKL.

CDR3 residues: CAWSETGLRAFF. DNA of the CDR3: TGTGCCTGGAGTGAAACGGGACTTCGAGCTTTCTTT. This rearrangement joins TRBV30 to TRBJ1-1; D possibly corresponds to TRBD1 (5 bases). V was shortened by 1 base and J by 10 bases, with 13 bases between the two germline ends. CDR1 is GTSNPN and CDR2 is SVGIG in the germline V gene (reference sequence). The CDR3 totals 12 residues.

This clonotype has more than one count but fewer than ten. CDR3 bases: TGTGCCAGCAGTTACGGTGTGGAGGGGCCCCAGCATTTT. Translating it yields CASSYGVEGPQHF. This sequence joins TRBV6-2 or TRBV6-3 and TRBJ1-5; D is ambiguous. Germline V lookup: CDR1 MNHEY, CDR2 SVGEGT. V shed 2 bases and J shed 9 bases, with 11 bases lying between them. The CDR3 loop spans 13 amino acids.

The chain carries TRBV19 and TRBJ1-2; the D gene is possibly TRBD1 (5 bases). Trimming pared 3 bases from V and 4 bases from J, leaving 12 bases between. The CDR3 sequence is 14 residues long. The germline gives CDR1 LNHDA, CDR2 SQIVND (reference sequence). The CDR3 DNA is TGTGCCAGTAGTATCGCGGGGGGAGGCTATGGCTACACCTTC. Translation gives CASSIAGGGYGYTF.

The J gene is TRBJ2-7, the V gene TRBV4-1; no definite D call. Trimming left V 3 bases short and J 3 bases short, with 9 bases between. Germline loops: CDR1 MGHRA, CDR2 YSYEKL. The CDR3 consists of 13 residues. CDR3 coding DNA: TGCGCCAGCAGCCAGGTAGGATACTACGAGCAGTACTTC. It codes for CASSQVGYYEQYF.

V is TRBV11-2 and J is TRBJ2-2; D might be TRBD1 or TRBD2, each matching 5 bases. The CDR3 length is 17 residues. Trimming cost V 5 bases and J 2 bases, with 18 bases left between them. Germline V gene data show CDR1 as SGHAT and CDR2 as FQNNGV. The CDR3 here is CASSQRGRVLNTGELFF. The CDR3 bases are TGTGCCAGCAGCCAGAGGGGAAGGGTCCTCAACACCGGGGAGCTGTTTTTT.

V gene TRBV6-2 or TRBV6-3 combines with J gene TRBJ1-1; a possible D gene is TRBD1 (5 bases). Looked up from germline, CDR1 is MNHEY and CDR2 is SVGEGT. V lost 4 bases, J lost 4 bases, and 13 bases lay in between. The CDR3 sequence is 14 residues long. The CDR3 sequence: CASSSETDRTEAFF. DNA for the CDR3: TGTGCCAGCAGTTCCGAGACAGACCGCACTGAAGCTTTCTTT.

The chain joins TRBV20-1 to TRBJ2-5; 11 bases align to TRBD1. The length of the CDR3 is 14 residues. Germline CDR1 and CDR2: DFQATT and SNEGSKA (reference sequence). V gave up 3 bases and J gave up 5 bases; unmatched junction bases: 5. Here the CDR3 reads CSASRDRGSETQYF. The CDR3, as DNA: TGCAGTGCTAGCCGGGACAGGGGGTCTGAGACCCAGTACTTC.